This TCR beta chain was captured by sequencing in a study of OX40 agonist ivuxolimab in advanced cancers. Whole-study context: Patients were infused with ivuxolimab every 2 weeks at 0.01 to 10 mg/kg. Those enrolled were roughly 80% male, with a mean age of approximately 60 years and ages from roughly 20 to 90. Participants could have had prior anti-PD-1, anti-PD-L1 or anti-CTLA-4 therapy, and about 40% had some. Overall study findings and caveats: Normalized expansion of T-cell clones was also low for some nonresponders.

Germline V gives CDR1 SGHTA, CDR2 FQGNSA. The CDR3 is 14 residues long. V dropped 7 bases and J dropped 7 bases, with 16 bases sitting between them. In regard to this clone: Its antigen is not identified.

The data were produced by immunoSEQ multiplex PCR, yet TCRdb's version contains in-frame clones alone and is incomplete. The table has nearly 50,000 clones, about 81% seen once. The chain recombines TRBV7-2 with TRBJ2-2; D might be TRBD2 (5 bases). The sequence came from an adult with an advanced solid tumor such as melanoma, head and neck, liver or kidney cancer. Sequences were derived from CD4+ or CD8+ T cells sorted from blood, sampled in a trial of the OX40 agonist ivuxolimab. The CDR3 DNA reads as TGTGCCAGCAAGACAAATCGGGATCACGGGGAGCTGTTTTTT. Translated: CASKTNRDHGELFF.